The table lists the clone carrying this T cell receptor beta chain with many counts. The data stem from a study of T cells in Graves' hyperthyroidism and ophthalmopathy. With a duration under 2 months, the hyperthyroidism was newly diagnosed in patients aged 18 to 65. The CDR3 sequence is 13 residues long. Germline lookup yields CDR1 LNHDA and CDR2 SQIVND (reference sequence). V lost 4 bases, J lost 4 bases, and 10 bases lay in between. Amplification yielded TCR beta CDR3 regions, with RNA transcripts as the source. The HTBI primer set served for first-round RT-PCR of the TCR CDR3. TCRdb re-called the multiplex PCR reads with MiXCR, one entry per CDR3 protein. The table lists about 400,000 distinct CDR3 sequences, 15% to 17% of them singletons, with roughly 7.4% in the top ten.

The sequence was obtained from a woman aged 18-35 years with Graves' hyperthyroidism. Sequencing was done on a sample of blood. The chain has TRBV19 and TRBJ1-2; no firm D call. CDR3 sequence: CASSTDGRYGYTF. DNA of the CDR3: TGTGCCAGTAGTACGGACGGCCGCTATGGCTACACCTTC.